This T cell receptor (beta chain) was recorded in a study of CD8+CD57+ T cells in acquired aplastic anemia. Study background: The study obtained an average of roughly 3 ug of DNA from sorted CD4+ and CD8+ cells. Healthy donors averaged roughly 11 million reads for CD4+ cells. Study results and limitations: Controls and patients did not differ significantly in CD8+ Simpson's diversity. Patients shared some 30 CD8+ CDR3 sequences with controls.

Comments on this clonotype: As yet, its antigen is unknown.

Profiles of TCR beta VDJ and CDR3 were generated from a genomic DNA template. TCRdb re-called the reads through MiXCR, storing one row per CDR3 protein. Here the sample spans hundreds of thousands of distinct CDR3 sequences, roughly 64% being singletons. The source is a human donor in good health, serving as a control. The sample taken for sequencing was sorted CD4+, CD8+, or CD8+CD57+ T cells (not recorded which) from PBMCs.

The CDR3 sequence is CASSRTRIGGGDTQYF. The CDR3 DNA sequence: TGTGCCAGCAGCCGGACTCGCATCGGAGGTGGTGACACCCAGTACTTC. V is TRBV7-2 and J is TRBJ2-5, with D maybe TRBD2 (5 bases). The CDR3 contains 16 residues. Between the trimmed V and J ends, which lost 5 bases and 8 bases, there was a span of 24 bases. Germline CDR1 is SGHTA and CDR2 is FQGNSA.